This T cell receptor beta chain is from a study of response to subunit inactivated influenza vaccine (dated by TCRdb to 2016 to 2018). With respect to the entire study: Deep quantitative T cell receptor repertoire profiling was used in the study to track responses to a trivalent subunit inactivated influenza vaccine. Results and caveats for the whole study, not just this receptor: It was suggested by the authors that each seasonal influenza vaccination may recruit only a limited number of new T cells.

The CDR3 covers 14 residues, taking in both the cysteine and the phenylalanine. The CDR3 DNA has 42 bases and is translated from base 1. CDR1 and CDR2 are read off the germline V gene as MNHEY and SVGAGI. V sheds 0 bases and J sheds 8 bases, leaving 13 bases between their ends. A remark on this clonotype: What this receptor recognizes is not known. No base qualities exist here, and no much larger clone lies one base off it.

Library preparation used RT-PCR. Sequencing used an Illumina HiSeq 2500. TCRdb reran the public reads through fastp at Q25 and MiXCR, keeping productive beta chains. Entries that share a CDR3 protein sequence are merged under the most common genes and DNA. Across this sample there are 710,000 or so distinct CDR3 sequences, with approximately 15% seen only once. The top ten clones comprise about 9.9% of the sample. The TCR comes from a man between 45 and 60 years old who received an inactivated influenza vaccine. Donor details come from another sample of the same person, matched by shared clones. The chain is made from TRBV6-5 and TRBJ1-2; the D gene is possibly TRBD1, with 6 bases matching. The specimen was PBMCs from blood, collected about 12 days after vaccination. The CDR3 is CASSYSRTANGYTF. The DNA sequence reads TGTGCCAGCAGTTACTCAAGGACAGCTAACGGCTACACCTTC.